These T cell receptor beta chains were read from a single sample in a study of CD8 T cells in ankylosing spondylitis. TCRdb processed the 5' RACE reads anew with MiXCR; each CDR3 protein has one entry. The table shows under 950,000 distinct CDR3 sequences, with under 20% occurring only once. Sequenced sample: blood, either unsorted or a sorted T cell fraction (not recorded which). The receptors were sampled from a male donor with ankylosing spondylitis. CDR3s leave out the opening cysteine and the closing phenylalanine or tryptophan.

TRBV20-1 | SASNTTSYGYT
TRBV12-3/TRBV12-4 | ASSLGTGYRREQY
TRBV5-1 | ASSPTGPHYNEQF
TRBV12-1 | ASSFSCDSHYEQY
TRBV5-1 | ASSPEGDSNQPQH
TRBV9 | ASSGAVQETQY
TRBV29-1 | SAIAGGLKY
TRBV2 | ASSEGSYLDNEQF
TRBV5-1 | ASSPRSRGSYNEQF
TRBV7-7 | ASSPLLTGGAGETQY
TRBV12-3/TRBV12-4 | ASSQPTGRQETQY
TRBV5-6 | ASSLDSRGYT